The 10 T cell receptor beta chains below all came from one sample that was sequenced in a study of PD-1 blockade in classical Hodgkin lymphoma. Indicated time point: cycle 4 day 1 (C4D1), after five to seven weeks of nivolumab. Relapse after autologous stem cell transplantation occurred in every patient, and brentuximab vedotin exposure varied. Profiled with immunoSEQ multiplex PCR; TCRdb holds only in-frame clones, not every one. The table lists about 20,000 clones, around 80% of them singletons. The source was peripheral blood mononuclear cells (PBMCs), collected before the fourth cycle of nivolumab. The receptors were sampled from a human donor with classical Hodgkin lymphoma.

V and J are TRBV6-1 and TRBJ2-2, with D possibly being TRBD1 (6 bases). In germline, CDR1 is MNHNS, CDR2 SASEGT. There are 17 residues in the CDR3. V dropped 3 bases and J dropped 0 bases, with 14 bases sitting between them. Here the CDR3 reads CASSDTRTVTNTGELFF. The CDR3 DNA follows: TGTGCCAGCAGTGATACCAGGACAGTTACGAACACCGGGGAGCTGTTTTTT.

This chain links TRBV28 with TRBJ1-5; 8 bases match TRBD1. Trimming cost V 10 bases and J 3 bases; bases outside gene matches: 11. Germline V gene sequence: CDR1 MDHEN, CDR2 SYDVKM. The CDR3 covers 15 residues. CDR3 nucleotides: TGTGCCACCGGGGGTGACAGGGGCTCCAATCAGCCCCAGCATTTT. Translated: CATGGDRGSNQPQHF. The full variable domain, its missing parts supplied by reference TRBV28 and TRBJ1-5, is DVKVTQSSRYLVKRTGEKVFLECVQDMDHENMFWYRQDPGLGLRLIYFSYDVKMKEKGDIPEGYSVSREKKERFSLILESASTNQTSMYLCATGGDRGSNQPQHFGDGTRLSIL.

The gene calls are TRBV19 and TRBJ1-5; 7 bases match TRBD1. CDR1 and CDR2 (germline): LNHDA, SQIVND (reference sequence). The CDR3 consists of 15 residues. The J segment lost 5 bases and the V segment lost 4 bases, leaving 8 bases of the junction unmatched. The CDR3 spells CASSNRDRAYQPQHF. CDR3 bases: TGTGCCAGTAGTAACCGAGACAGGGCCTATCAGCCCCAGCATTTT.

This clone showed up just a few times. The chain uses TRBV10-3 and TRBJ2-7; D unclear. This CDR3 region has 13 residues. CDR1 ENHRY and CDR2 SYGVKD come from the germline V gene. V was cut by 2 bases and J by 3 bases, with 8 bases left in between. The CDR3 loop is CAISEELFYEQYV. The CDR3 DNA reads TGTGCCATCAGTGAGGAACTGTTCTACGAGCAGTACGTC.

This clone was detected a few times. The V gene is TRBV29-1, the J gene TRBJ1-2; tentative D call: TRBD1 (5 bases). The V gene's germline CDR1 is SQVTM and CDR2 ANQGSEA. The CDR3 sequence is 14 residues long. Trimming stripped 7 bases from V and 0 bases from J, with 15 bases between. In DNA form, the CDR3 reads TGCAGCGCTAGGGGAGACGGCCCTAACTATGGCTACACCTTC. This translates into CSARGDGPNYGYTF.

The chain combines TRBV5-5 with TRBJ1-2; possibly TRBD1 for D (6 bases). V was shortened by 0 bases and J by 7 bases, with 16 bases between the two germline ends. Germline V gene data show CDR1 as SGHKS and CDR2 as YYEKEE (reference sequence). The CDR3 sequence is 15 residues long. As DNA, the CDR3 is TGTGCCAGCAGCTTGGTTGGGGGCGGGGTGTCTGGCTACACCTTC. Its protein is CASSLVGGGVSGYTF. Filled out from reference TRBV5-5 and TRBJ1-2, the complete variable domain reads DAGVTQSPTHLIKTRGQQVTLRCSPISGHKSVSWYQQVLGQGPQFIFQYYEKEERGRGNFPDRFSARQFPNYSSELNVNALLLGDSALYLCASSLVGGGVSGYTFGSGTRLTVV.

The V gene is TRBV15, the J gene TRBJ1-2; the D gene is possibly TRBD1 (5 bases). V was shortened by 0 bases and J by 8 bases, with 13 bases between the two germline ends. The CDR3 runs to 14 residues. Looked up from germline, CDR1 is LNHNV and CDR2 is YYDKDF (reference sequence). The CDR3 DNA reads as TGTGCCACCAGCAGAGATTTGTCCGGGGGGGGCTACACCTTC. The encoded protein is CATSRDLSGGGYTF.

Remarks on this clone: The junction differs from germline at one of its ends, possibly a read error. The V call is TRBV7-9, the J call TRBJ2-5, with 14 bases aligning to TRBD2. CDR1 is SEHNR, CDR2 FQNEAQ, per germline (reference sequence). The CDR3 contains 18 residues. This CDR3 is CASSVATSGRGFGETQYF. The CDR3 nucleotides are TGTGCCAGCAGCGTAGCGACTAGCGGGAGGGGATTCGGGGAGACCCAGTACTTC.

J is TRBJ1-1 and V is TRBV25-1; weak D call: TRBD1 (5 bases). Trimming took off 4 bases at V and 0 bases at J, with 15 bases between the two ends. The CDR3 runs 16 residues. CDR1 MGHDK and CDR2 SYGVNS come from the germline V gene. The CDR3 DNA is TGTGCCAGCAGTGGTCCCGGGGCCTTGATGAACACTGAAGCTTTCTTT. Translating gives CASSGPGALMNTEAFF.

The chain has TRBV9 and TRBJ2-2, with D uncertain. The CDR3 runs 14 residues. Germline loops: CDR1 SGDLS, CDR2 YYNGEE. Trimming took off 0 bases at V and 5 bases at J, with 8 bases between the two ends. The CDR3 DNA is TGTGCCAGCAGCGTAGTCCCCTTGACCGGGGAGCTGTTTTTT. Translation gives CASSVVPLTGELFF.